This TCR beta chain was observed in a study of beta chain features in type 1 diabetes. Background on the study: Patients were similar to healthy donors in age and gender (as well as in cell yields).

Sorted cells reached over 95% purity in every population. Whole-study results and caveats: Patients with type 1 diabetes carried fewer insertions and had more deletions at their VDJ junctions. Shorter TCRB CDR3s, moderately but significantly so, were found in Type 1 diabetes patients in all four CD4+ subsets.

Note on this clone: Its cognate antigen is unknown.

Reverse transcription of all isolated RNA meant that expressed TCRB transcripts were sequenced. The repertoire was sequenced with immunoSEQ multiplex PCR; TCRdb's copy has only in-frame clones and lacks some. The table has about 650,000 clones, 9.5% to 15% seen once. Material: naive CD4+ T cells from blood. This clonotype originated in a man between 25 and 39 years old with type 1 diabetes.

Here the CDR3 reads CASSIYVASFGQPQHF. CDR3 DNA: TGTGCCAGTAGTATATATGTTGCCTCATTCGGGCAGCCCCAGCATTTT. V gene TRBV19 combines with J gene TRBJ1-5; D remains ambiguous. CDR3 length: 16 amino acids. V was trimmed by 2 bases and J by 7 bases, leaving 18 bases between them. Germline V gene lookup returns CDR1 LNHDA and CDR2 SQIVND (reference sequence).